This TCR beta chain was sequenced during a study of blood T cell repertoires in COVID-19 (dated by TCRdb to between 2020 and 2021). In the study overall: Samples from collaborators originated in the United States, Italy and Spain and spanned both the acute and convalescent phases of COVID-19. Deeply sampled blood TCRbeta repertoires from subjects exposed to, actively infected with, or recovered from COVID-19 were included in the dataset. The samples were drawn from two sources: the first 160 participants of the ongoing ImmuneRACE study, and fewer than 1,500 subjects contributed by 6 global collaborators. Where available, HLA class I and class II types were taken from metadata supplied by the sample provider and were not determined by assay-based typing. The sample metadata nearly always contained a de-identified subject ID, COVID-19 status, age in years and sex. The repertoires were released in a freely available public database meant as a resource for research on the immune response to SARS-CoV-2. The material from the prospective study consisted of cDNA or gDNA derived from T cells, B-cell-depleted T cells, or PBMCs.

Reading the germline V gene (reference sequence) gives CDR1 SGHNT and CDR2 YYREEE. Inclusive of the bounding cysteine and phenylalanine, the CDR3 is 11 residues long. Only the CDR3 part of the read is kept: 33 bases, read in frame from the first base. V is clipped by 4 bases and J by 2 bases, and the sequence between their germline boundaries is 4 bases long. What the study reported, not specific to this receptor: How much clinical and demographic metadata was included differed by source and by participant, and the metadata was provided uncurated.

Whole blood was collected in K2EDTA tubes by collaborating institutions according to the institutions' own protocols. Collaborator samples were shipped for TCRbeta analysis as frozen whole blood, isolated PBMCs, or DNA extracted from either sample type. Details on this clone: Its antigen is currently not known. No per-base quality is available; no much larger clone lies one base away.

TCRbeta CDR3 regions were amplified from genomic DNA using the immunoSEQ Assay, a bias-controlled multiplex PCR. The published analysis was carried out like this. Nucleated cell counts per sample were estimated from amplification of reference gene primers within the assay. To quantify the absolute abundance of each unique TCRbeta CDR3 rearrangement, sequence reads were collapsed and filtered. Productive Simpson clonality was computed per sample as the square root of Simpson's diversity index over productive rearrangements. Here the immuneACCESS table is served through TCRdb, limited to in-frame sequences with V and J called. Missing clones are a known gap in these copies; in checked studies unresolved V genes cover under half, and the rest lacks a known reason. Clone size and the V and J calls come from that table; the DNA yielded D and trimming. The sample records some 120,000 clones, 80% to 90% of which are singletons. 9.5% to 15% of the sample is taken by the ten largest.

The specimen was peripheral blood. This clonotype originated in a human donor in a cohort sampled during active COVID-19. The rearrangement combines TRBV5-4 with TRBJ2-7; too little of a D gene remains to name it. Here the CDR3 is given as CASSTTYEQYF. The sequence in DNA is TGTGCCAGCAGCACTACCTACGAGCAGTACTTC.